This TCR beta chain was captured by sequencing in a study of T cells in Graves' hyperthyroidism and ophthalmopathy. The CDR3 loop spans 15 amino acids. In germline, CDR1 is DFQATT, CDR2 SNEGSKA (reference sequence). The junction had 14 bases not matched to a gene; V was cut back by 5 bases and J by 5 bases. This clonotype was seen many times. What it binds is not known. RNA transcripts served as the template for amplifying TCR beta CDR3 regions. The TCR CDR3 was amplified in a first-round RT-PCR using the HTBI primer set. A single record per CDR3 protein comes from TCRdb applying MiXCR to the multiplex PCR reads. The data show about 200,000 distinct CDR3 sequences, around a sixth seen once. Regarding the study as a whole: Ophthalmopathy, as predicted by the model, came a median around 6.7 months after the prediction. Within blood appeared most thyroid clonotypes that had expanded above 0.001.

The V call is TRBV20-1, the J call TRBJ2-7; the match to TRBD2 covers 8 bases. Material for sequencing was blood. The TCR originated in a woman aged 45-59 years with Graves' hyperthyroidism. This CDR3 reads CSAGPSGREAHEQYF. Written as DNA, the CDR3 is TGCAGTGCTGGCCCCTCGGGGCGGGAGGCCCACGAGCAGTACTTC.